These T cell receptor beta chains were read from a single sample in a study of beta chain features in type 1 diabetes. Clones were read by immunoSEQ multiplex PCR, and TCRdb kept only the in-frame ones, dropping some. The sample lists 500,000 to 850,000 clones, over 12% occurring once. Sequencing was done on a sample of naive CD4+ T cells from blood. The receptors come from a man younger than 35 with type 1 diabetes. Both conserved end residues are part of each CDR3. Each record gives: D gene, V gene, clone size, J gene, CDR3 protein, CDR3 DNA. The D gene is left open where the match is weak. Clone size is not always given. Where it is, it says once, few, many or a class for expanded clones.

-	TRBV11-2	few	TRBJ2-1	CASSLSRGVQYNEQFF	TGTGCCAGCAGCTTGTCTAGGGGAGTTCAGTACAATGAGCAGTTCTTC
TRBD2	TRBV29-1	few	TRBJ2-7	CSVGGTSGSYEQYF	TGCAGCGTTGGGGGGACTAGCGGCTCCTACGAGCAGTACTTC
-	TRBV5-6	few	TRBJ2-3	CASSYRDLGQDTQYF	TGTGCCAGCAGCTACCGGGACCTCGGGCAGGATACGCAGTATTTT
-	TRBV5-1	-	TRBJ2-1	CASSPGTTALAFF	TGCGCCAGCAGCCCAGGAACGACAGCCCTGGCCTTCTTC
-	TRBV7-2	few	TRBJ2-2	CASSLQRHTGELFF	TGTGCCAGCAGCTTACAGCGACACACCGGGGAGCTGTTTTTT
TRBD1	TRBV5-1	-	TRBJ1-5	CASSLAGGDQPQHF	TGCGCCAGCAGCTTGGCAGGGGGCGATCAGCCCCAGCATTTT
TRBD1	TRBV5-4	-	TRBJ2-1	CASSQGQGIANEQFF	TGTGCCAGCAGCCAAGGACAGGGGATTGCAAATGAGCAGTTCTTC
-	TRBV7-2	-	TRBJ2-3	CASSLGSPQYF	TGTGCCAGCAGCTTAGGTTCACCGCAGTATTTT
-	TRBV4-2	few	TRBJ2-1	CASSQVLAREQFF	TGTGCCAGCAGCCAGGTACTAGCCCGTGAGCAGTTCTTC
-	TRBV5-1	-	TRBJ2-7	CASSSRLGFGNYEQYF	TGCGCCAGCAGCTCGCGGTTGGGGTTTGGGAATTACGAGCAGTACTTC
-	TRBV27	-	TRBJ2-2	CASSPDWNTGELFF	TGTGCCAGCAGCCCCGACTGGAACACCGGGGAGCTGTTTTTT
TRBD2	TRBV19	-	TRBJ2-3	CASGASGEDTQYF	TGTGCCAGTGGAGCTAGCGGGGAAGATACGCAGTATTTT
-	TRBV19	few	TRBJ1-1	CASSNPGDPNTEAFF	TGTGCCAGTAGTAACCCAGGGGATCCGAACACTGAAGCTTTCTTT
TRBD2	TRBV9	few	TRBJ2-7	CASSVGVAGRDEQYF	TGTGCCAGCAGCGTAGGTGTAGCGGGAAGAGACGAGCAGTACTTC
TRBD1	TRBV2	few	TRBJ1-1	CASGGQGLLAFF	TGTGCCAGTGGGGGACAGGGACTGTTGGCTTTCTTT
TRBD2	TRBV7-2	-	TRBJ2-3	CASSNAAGVDTQYF	TGTGCCAGCAGCAATGCAGCGGGGGTTGATACGCAGTATTTT
-	TRBV6-6	-	TRBJ1-2	CASSYPDSGGNYGYTF	TGTGCCAGCAGTTACCCTGACAGCGGTGGAAACTATGGCTACACCTTC
TRBD1	TRBV7-2	few	TRBJ2-7	CASSTQGTAYGEQYF	TGTGCCAGCAGCACCCAAGGGACAGCCTATGGGGAGCAGTACTTC
TRBD2	TRBV6-4	-	TRBJ2-4	CASSDSTSGRTIQYF	TGTGCCAGCAGTGACTCGACTAGCGGGAGAACCATTCAGTACTTC
TRBD2	TRBV5-1	-	TRBJ2-1	CASSLEGSGGNEQFF	TGCGCCAGCAGCTTGGAAGGTAGCGGGGGTAATGAGCAGTTCTTC
-	TRBV21-1	-	TRBJ1-4	CASSKMGQKLFF	TGTGCCAGCAGCAAAATGGGACAAAAACTGTTTTTT
-	TRBV7-3	few	TRBJ2-2	CASSLLSGELFF	TGTGCCAGCAGCTTATTAAGCGGGGAGCTGTTTTTT
TRBD1	TRBV7-9	-	TRBJ1-5	CASSSQGSQPQHF	TGTGCCAGCAGCTCACAGGGGTCCCAGCCCCAGCATTTT
TRBD2	TRBV7-3	few	TRBJ2-1	CASSFRTSGYNEQFF	TGTGCCAGCAGCTTCCGGACTAGCGGATACAATGAGCAGTTCTTC
-	TRBV6-1	few	TRBJ2-5	CATEGRRVSQETQYF	TGTGCCACTGAGGGAAGGAGGGTGTCCCAAGAGACCCAGTACTTC
TRBD2	TRBV5-1	-	TRBJ2-1	CASSSSLAGYNEQFF	TGCGCCAGCAGTTCATCCTTAGCGGGATACAATGAGCAGTTCTTC
-	TRBV7-9	few	TRBJ1-1	CASSLYPGNTEAFF	TGTGCCAGCAGCTTATATCCAGGGAACACTGAAGCTTTCTTT
-	TRBV19	-	TRBJ1-5	CASNGRANQPQHF	TGTGCCAGTAACGGACGGGCAAATCAGCCCCAGCATTTT
-	TRBV19	-	TRBJ2-3	CASSIGSTDTQYF	TGTGCCAGTAGTATCGGTAGCACAGATACGCAGTATTTT
TRBD1	TRBV7-9	-	TRBJ1-1	CASSTTGDSAEAFF	TGTGCCAGCAGCACGACAGGGGACTCCGCTGAAGCTTTCTTT
-	TRBV15	-	TRBJ2-3	CATSREVRTDTQYF	TGTGCCACCAGCAGAGAGGTGCGCACAGATACGCAGTATTTT
-	TRBV5-6	few	TRBJ2-7	CASHLNPYEQYF	TGTGCCAGTCACCTTAACCCCTACGAGCAGTACTTC
-	TRBV11-2	-	TRBJ2-5	CASSLSGTKETQYF	TGTGCCAGCAGCTTAAGTGGGACGAAAGAGACCCAGTACTTC
-	TRBV7-2	-	TRBJ2-7	CASSLLRYEQYF	TGTGCCAGCAGCTTACTCCGCTACGAGCAGTACTTC
-	TRBV30	few	TRBJ1-2	CAWSVASNYGYTF	TGTGCCTGGAGTGTGGCCAGTAACTATGGCTACACCTTC
-	TRBV5-1	-	TRBJ2-7	CASSQPGYEQYF	TGCGCCAGCAGCCAGCCCGGCTACGAGCAGTACTTC
TRBD1	TRBV9	-	TRBJ2-2	CASSPNRGRTGELFF	TGTGCCAGCAGCCCAAACAGGGGGCGCACCGGGGAGCTGTTTTTT
TRBD2	TRBV7-2	-	TRBJ2-5	CASSLLGLATAAQYF	TGTGCCAGCAGCTTATTGGGACTAGCTACAGCGGCCCAGTACTTC
-	TRBV7-9	few	TRBJ2-7	CASSLAAAAYEQYF	TGTGCCAGCAGCTTAGCAGCGGCAGCCTACGAGCAGTACTTC
-	TRBV19	few	TRBJ2-2	CASSAFLADTGELFF	TGTGCCAGTAGTGCGTTTCTTGCGGACACCGGGGAGCTGTTTTTT
-	TRBV2	-	TRBJ2-3	CASRFRTSPSTDTQYF	TGTGCCAGCAGATTCCGAACTAGCCCAAGCACAGATACGCAGTATTTT
-	TRBV30	-	TRBJ1-5	CAWSFGGTGPQHF	TGTGCCTGGAGTTTTGGGGGGACCGGGCCCCAGCATTTT
TRBD1	TRBV11-1	few	TRBJ2-1	CASSLQGMKNEQFF	TGTGCCAGCAGCCTACAGGGGATGAAGAATGAGCAGTTCTTC
-	TRBV2	-	TRBJ2-3	CASSTGQDTQYF	TGTGCCAGCAGTACTGGACAGGATACGCAGTATTTT
TRBD1	TRBV5-6	-	TRBJ1-2	CASSPVQGASPYGYTF	TGTGCCAGCAGCCCTGTACAGGGGGCGAGTCCCTATGGCTACACCTTC
-	TRBV7-3	few	TRBJ1-1	CASSQQANTEAFF	TGTGCCAGCAGCCAACAGGCGAACACTGAAGCTTTCTTT
-	TRBV6-5	few	TRBJ1-2	CASSKYRDGYTF	TGTGCCAGCAGCAAGTACAGGGATGGCTACACCTTC
-	TRBV7-9	few	TRBJ2-1	CASSLGEEQFF	TGTGCCAGCAGCTTAGGTGAGGAGCAGTTCTTC
-	TRBV29-1	-	TRBJ2-7	CSVANSYEQYF	TGCAGCGTAGCCAACAGCTACGAGCAGTACTTC
TRBD2	TRBV28	-	TRBJ2-7	CASRMTSRHSYEQYF	TGTGCCAGCAGGATGACTAGCCGGCACTCCTACGAGCAGTACTTC
TRBD2	TRBV7-8	-	TRBJ2-1	CASSLVGTSGNEQFF	TGTGCCAGCAGCTTAGTGGGGACTAGCGGCAATGAGCAGTTCTTC
-	TRBV10-3	few	TRBJ2-1	CAIRQADEQFF	TGTGCCATCAGACAGGCGGATGAGCAGTTCTTC
-	TRBV29-1	-	TRBJ1-5	CSVRTDSNQPQHF	TGCAGCGTTCGGACGGATAGCAATCAGCCCCAGCATTTT
-	TRBV4-3	-	TRBJ2-7	CASSQEGGYEQYF	TGCGCCAGCAGCCAAGAGGGGGGCTACGAGCAGTACTTC
TRBD1	TRBV7-2	few	TRBJ2-7	CASSRDRGSVNEQYF	TGTGCCAGCAGCCGGGACAGGGGAAGTGTCAACGAGCAGTACTTC
-	TRBV5-6	few	TRBJ2-4	CASSWAKNIQYF	TGTGCCAGCAGCTGGGCCAAAAACATTCAGTACTTC
-	TRBV30	-	TRBJ2-3	CAWSVTPNTQYF	TGTGCCTGGAGTGTAACCCCAAATACGCAGTATTTT
-	TRBV4-1	few	TRBJ1-2	CASSQEVYYGYTF	TGCGCCAGCAGCCAAGAAGTGTACTATGGCTACACCTTC
-	TRBV7-9	few	TRBJ1-3	CASSLGGGRTRSSGNTIYF	TGTGCCAGCAGCTTAGGGGGAGGGAGAACAAGGAGCTCTGGAAACACCATATATTTT
-	TRBV29-1	-	TRBJ1-2	CSVQTGTFGYTF	TGCAGCGTTCAAACAGGGACCTTCGGCTACACCTTC